This T cell receptor (beta chain) was identified during a study of Graves' ophthalmopathy and Graves' hyperthyroidism. V dropped 4 bases and J dropped 0; count of bases not matched to a gene: 10. Germline V gene data show CDR1 as SGHDN and CDR2 as FVKESK. The CDR3 spans 18 residues. The sequenced template was RNA, covering the TCR beta CDR3 region. The first round was an RT-PCR with HTBI primers, and the second round was a multiplex PCR. TCRdb passed the multiplex PCR reads through MiXCR, listing each CDR3 protein once. Of over a million distinct CDR3 sequences listed, less than 45% were seen once; the top ten hold 8.5% to 14%. This clonotype occurred a few times.

The clonotype was recovered from an adult man with Graves' hyperthyroidism. The sequenced sample was peripheral blood or thyroid tissue (not recorded which). The chain combines TRBV14 with TRBJ2-7, with TRBD2 identical over 12 bases. DNA of the CDR3: TGTGCCAGCAGCCCGGGACTAGCGGGCGTCACTCTCTCCTACGAGCAGTACTTC. Translation gives CASSPGLAGVTLSYEQYF.